These 11 T cell receptor beta chains share one sample of origin, sequenced in a study of cytomegalovirus exposure and HLA in healthy donors. Vbeta (60) and Jbeta (13) primers were used in the PCR. Profiled with immunoSEQ multiplex PCR; TCRdb holds only in-frame clones, not every one. There are 150,000 to 200,000 clones in the sample; more than 60% occur only once, and 3% to 3.5% lies in the top ten. Sequencing was carried out using PBMCs. Every receptor here comes from a female donor in good health and CMV-seronegative.

The chain employs TRBV28 and TRBJ1-5, with TRBD1 matching over 7 bases. This CDR3 region has 12 residues. The V gene's germline CDR1 is MDHEN and CDR2 SYDVKM. V shed 7 bases, J shed 5 bases, and the junction held 2 bases outside the gene matches. The CDR3 reads CASNRGYQPQHF. The CDR3 DNA is TGTGCCAGCAACAGGGGTTATCAGCCCCAGCATTTT.

In this sample, this clone turned up a few times. J is TRBJ1-6 and V is TRBV10-3; 12 bases align to TRBD1. V gave up 5 bases and J gave up 9 bases; unmatched junction bases: 20. The CDR3 sequence is 20 residues long. Germline V gene data show CDR1 as ENHRY and CDR2 as SYGVKD. The CDR3 reads CAISMGQGASSGPGRSPLHF. CDR3 bases: TGTGCCATCAGTATGGGACAGGGGGCTAGTTCAGGACCCGGACGTTCACCCCTCCACTTT.

This clone occurred once. This chain links TRBV5-6 with TRBJ2-7; 10 nucleotides line up with TRBD1. Per germline, CDR1 SGHDT and CDR2 YYEEEE. This CDR3 is 15 amino acids long. V lost 3 bases, J lost 6 bases, and 9 bases stayed unmatched. This CDR3 reads CASSSPGQGLPEQYF. CDR3 DNA: TGTGCCAGCAGCTCTCCGGGACAGGGGCTACCCGAGCAGTACTTC.

The chain has TRBV5-6 and TRBJ1-5; 8 bases match TRBD1. The CDR3 has 16 amino acids. The germline V gene has CDR1 SGHDT and CDR2 YYEEEE. With V trimmed by 2 bases and J by 0 bases, 4 bases remained unmatched. CDR3 amino acids: CASSFATGVSNQPQHF. The CDR3 coding sequence is TGTGCCAGCAGCTTTGCGACAGGGGTTAGCAATCAGCCCCAGCATTTT.

This clone turned up a few times. The chain has TRBV5-1 and TRBJ2-7, with 7 nucleotides matching TRBD2. This CDR3 contains 14 residues. Trimming at V came to 2 bases and at J to 5 bases, leaving 7 bases not matched to a gene. CDR1 and CDR2 from the germline V gene are SGHRS and YFSETQ. In nucleotides, the CDR3 is TGCGCCAGCAGCTTAGCGGGGAGCCCCCACGAGCAGTACTTC. Its protein product is CASSLAGSPHEQYF.

The chain uses TRBV4-2 and TRBJ1-1, with D perhaps matching TRBD1 (6 bases). Germline CDR1 is LGHNA and CDR2 is YNFKEQ. V shed 4 bases and J shed 3 bases, with 18 bases lying between them. This CDR3 region has 16 residues. CDR3 amino acids: CASSPQPFRGDTEAFF. The CDR3 bases are TGTGCCAGCAGCCCCCAGCCTTTCAGGGGTGACACTGAAGCTTTCTTT.

This clone was observed a single time. The V gene is TRBV2, the J gene TRBJ2-1; D is possibly TRBD1 (6 bases). The CDR3 runs to 18 residues. Trimming stripped 0 bases from V and 6 bases from J, with 21 bases between. CDR1 is SNHLY, CDR2 FYNNEI, per germline. The CDR3, as DNA: TGTGCCAGCAGTGAAGCACGTGTTTGGGGGCAGGGGACCAATGAGCAGTTCTTC. It codes for CASSEARVWGQGTNEQFF.

For this clone: A junction end diverges from the germline sequence, so it may reflect a read error. The CDR3 loop is CSSSSYRDPSSGNTIYF. In nucleotides, the CDR3 is TGTTCCAGCAGCTCATACAGGGATCCCAGCTCTGGAAACACCATATATTTT. V gene TRBV7-9 combines with J gene TRBJ1-3; possible D gene TRBD1, 6 bases. The CDR3 extends over 17 amino acids. CDR1 SEHNR and CDR2 FQNEAQ come from the germline V gene (reference sequence).

The genes are TRBV11-2 and TRBJ1-3; 9 bases map to TRBD1. The CDR3 is 15 amino acids. Per germline, CDR1 SGHAT and CDR2 FQNNGV. V lost 6 bases to trimming and J lost 6 bases; unmatched junction nucleotides: 9. The chain's CDR3 is CASRGLRDRANTIYF. In nucleotides, the CDR3 is TGTGCCAGCAGAGGACTCCGGGACAGGGCAAACACCATATATTTT.

This clone was found a few times. The V call is TRBV7-3, the J call TRBJ1-5, with 8 bases aligning to TRBD1. This CDR3 comprises 17 residues. J was trimmed by 7 bases and V by 4 bases; bases with no gene match: 15. Germline V gene data show CDR1 as SGHTA and CDR2 as FQGTGA. The CDR3 spells CASSYQAMAGGSQPQHF. Written as DNA, the CDR3 is TGTGCCAGCAGCTACCAGGCCATGGCAGGGGGCAGCCAGCCCCAGCATTTT.

The sample holds a few counts of this clone. The V call is TRBV11-3, the J call TRBJ2-1; TRBD1 matches at 10 bases. V lost 4 bases, J lost 8 bases, and 11 bases stayed unmatched. This CDR3 is built from 16 residues. Germline lookup yields CDR1 SGHNT and CDR2 YENEEA. CDR3 bases: TGTGCCAGCAGCTGGGGACCGGGACAGGGGACCGATGAGCAGTTCTTC. Its protein is CASSWGPGQGTDEQFF.